A selection of T cell receptor beta chains follows, all from one sample in a study of T cell responses to AZD1222 COVID-19 vaccine. Produced via immunoSEQ multiplex PCR; TCRdb's table is partial and in-frame only. The sample gives about 170,000 clones, more than 85% of which show up once; about 3.9% is in the top ten. The sequencing here drew on peripheral blood, taken on day 0 of AZD1222 vaccination. Receptor source: an adult in good health. Each CDR3 is given with its conserved first and last residue. The order of the fields is J gene, D gene, V gene, CDR3 DNA, CDR3 protein. A D gene is named only where the DNA matches it firmly.

TRBJ1-3 - TRBV18 TGTGCCAGCTCACCACTCGGGCAGCGAGAAGGAAACACCATATATTTT CASSPLGQREGNTIYF
TRBJ1-2 - TRBV4-1 TGCGCCAGCAGCCAAGCACACGTCTATGGCTACACCTTC CASSQAHVYGYTF
TRBJ1-3 - TRBV6-1 TGTGCCAGCAGTGAAGAACCGGCGGGAGGAAACACCATATATTTT CASSEEPAGGNTIYF
TRBJ1-5 - TRBV4-1 TGCGCCAGCAGCCAGGGCCGACAGGTCAATCAGCCCCAGCATTTT CASSQGRQVNQPQHF
TRBJ1-1 - TRBV25-1 TGTGCCAGCAGTGAATATAAGGGGCCTTCTGAAGCTTTCTTT CASSEYKGPSEAFF
TRBJ2-5 - TRBV11-1 TGTGCCAGCAGCGAGTACGGGGAAGACCAAGAGACCCAGTACTTC CASSEYGEDQETQYF
TRBJ2-3 - TRBV5-1 TGCGCCAGCAGCTTATCAGGGCCCCTCACAGATACGCAGTATTTT CASSLSGPLTDTQYF
TRBJ1-1 - TRBV20-1 TGCAGTGCTACGCGTCACCCTGAAGCTTTCTTT CSATRHPEAFF
TRBJ1-2 - TRBV2 TGTGCCAGCTCAACCGGCTATGGCTACACCTTC CASSTGYGYTF
TRBJ1-1 TRBD1 TRBV5-1 TGCGCCAGCAGCCGGGACAGCTCGAACACTGAAGCTTTCTTT CASSRDSSNTEAFF
TRBJ2-1 - TRBV12-3/TRBV12-4 TGTGCCAGCAGTTTCGCCCACAATGAGCAGTTCTTC CASSFAHNEQFF
TRBJ1-1 - TRBV19 TGTGCCAGTAGTATAAACGGGATCACTGAAGCTTTCTTT CASSINGITEAFF
TRBJ2-1 - TRBV5-1 TGCGCCAGCAGCCGATCGCTAAGTTTGTCCTACAATGAGCAGTTCTTC CASSRSLSLSYNEQFF
TRBJ2-3 - TRBV7-6 TGTGCCAGCAGCTTAGACCAGAGCCTCAGTGGCACAGATACGCAGTATTTT CASSLDQSLSGTDTQYF
TRBJ2-1 - TRBV9 TGTGCCAGCAGCGTAGCTACGGCGGGTCCTAACAATGAGCAGTTCTTC CASSVATAGPNNEQFF
TRBJ2-3 - TRBV5-1 TGCGCCAGCAGCTTGGTTCCGTGGGAAGCACTAAATACGCAGTATTTT CASSLVPWEALNTQYF
TRBJ1-1 - TRBV5-5 TGTGCCAGCAGCACCGAGGCGGCAGGGGTAAAGACTGAAGCTTTCTTT CASSTEAAGVKTEAFF
TRBJ2-7 TRBD1 TRBV3-1/TRBV3-2 TGTGCCAGCAGCCAATACGGACAGGGTGTTCACGAGCAGTACTTC CASSQYGQGVHEQYF